The rows below give T cell receptor beta chains drawn from one sample of a study of blood T cells in healthy people across ages. TCRdb re-derived calls from the 5' RACE reads in MiXCR, one entry per CDR3 protein. The sample yields approximately 2,000,000 distinct CDR3 sequences, roughly two fifths seen once. Sequencing was performed on blood. The origin of the receptors is a human donor in good health. The CDR3 runs from the conserved cysteine through the conserved F or W. The D gene is left open where the match is weak. Clone size is shown for a subset of rows, as once, few, many or a class of expanded clone.

j_call v_call clone_size d_call cdr3_nt cdr3_aa
TRBJ2-6 TRBV13 . . TGTGCCAGCAGCTCCCTAGGCGTGGGGCATTCCTCTGGGGCCAACGTCCTGACTTTC CASSSLGVGHSSGANVLTF
TRBJ1-3 TRBV4-3 . . TGCGCCAGCAGCCAAGAAGGCCTTACTTACTCTGGAAACACCATATATTTT CASSQEGLTYSGNTIYF
TRBJ1-2 TRBV30 many . TGTGCCTGGAGTACCGGGGACGGAGGTCCCTATGGCTACACCTTC CAWSTGDGGPYGYTF
TRBJ1-1 TRBV5-4 . . TGTGCCAGCAGCACCCGACAGGAGATGAACACTGAAGCTTTCTTT CASSTRQEMNTEAFF
TRBJ2-1 TRBV4-3 few . TGCGCCAGCAGCCAAGATTTGGGTACCATCTACAATGAGCAGTTCTTC CASSQDLGTIYNEQFF
TRBJ1-4 TRBV5-1 few TRBD1 TGCGCCAGTCGCGATGACCCGGGACAGAAGGTTAATGAAAAACTGTTTTTT CASRDDPGQKVNEKLFF
TRBJ2-5 TRBV9 . TRBD2 TGTGCCAGCAGCCCGGGGGGGCCATTGGAAGAGACCCAGTACTTC CASSPGGPLEETQYF
TRBJ1-2 TRBV5-1 few TRBD1 TGCGCCAGCAGCTTGTTGTATTCGGTGGGACAGGGGTATGGCTACACCTTC CASSLLYSVGQGYGYTF
TRBJ1-5 TRBV18 . . TGTGCCTGCTCACCGACGACAGGAGGTAGCAATCAGCCCCAGCATTTT CACSPTTGGSNQPQHF
TRBJ1-2 TRBV7-2 few TRBD1 TGTGCCAGCAGCTTAGGGACAGGCAATAACTATGGCTACACCTTC CASSLGTGNNYGYTF
TRBJ2-3 TRBV24-1 few . TGTGCCACCAGTGGTCGGCAGACTGCTAGCACAGATACGCAGTATTTT CATSGRQTASTDTQYF
TRBJ2-5 TRBV6-2/TRBV6-3 . TRBD2 TGTGCCAGCAGCCAGGTGACTAGCGAGGAGACCCAGTACTTC CASSQVTSEETQYF
TRBJ1-2 TRBV20-1 . . TGCAGCGCTAGGGACCCTCCTAACTATGGCTACACCTTC CSARDPPNYGYTF
TRBJ2-1 TRBV20-1 . TRBD2 TGCAGTGCTAGAAATCCCGGGACTAGCGGGAGTGATGAGCAGTTCTTC CSARNPGTSGSDEQFF
TRBJ2-4 TRBV15 . . TGTGCCACCAGCAGAGTCCGGGACTCCTACGGGCAGTACTTC CATSRVRDSYGQYF
TRBJ2-7 TRBV19 . . TGTGCCAGTAGTATAGGGGCAGGGTATGCCAACGAGCAGTACTTC CASSIGAGYANEQYF
TRBJ1-1 TRBV20-1 . . TGCGGTGCATCTTTGATGGGAACGACTGAAGCTTTCTTT CGASLMGTTEAFF
TRBJ1-5 TRBV20-1 . . TGCAGTGCTAGAGCCGGGAACGGCAATCAGCCCCAGCATTTT CSARAGNGNQPQHF
TRBJ2-3 TRBV12-3/TRBV12-4 . . TGTGCCAGCACCCTAGGACAAACCGTCGCAGATACGCAGTATTTT CASTLGQTVADTQYF
TRBJ2-3 TRBV5-1 . . TGCGCCAGCAGCTTGAATAAGTTGGAGGGGGATACGCAGTATTTT CASSLNKLEGDTQYF
TRBJ2-7 TRBV27 . . TGTGCCAGCAGTTTATCGCTTCCGGGACCGAGCTACGAGCAGTACTTC CASSLSLPGPSYEQYF
TRBJ1-4 TRBV25-1 few . TGTGCCAGCAGTTTCGCAGACTCTCGGGTCGGACTGTTTTTT CASSFADSRVGLFF
TRBJ2-5 TRBV4-2 many . TGTGCCAGCAGCCAAGGAATAGGGGGGGGGTTTGAGACCCAGTACTTC CASSQGIGGGFETQYF
TRBJ2-7 TRBV20-1 . TRBD1 TGCAGTGCTAGAGACCCTCCGGGACAGGGGGTCAACGAGCAGTACTTC CSARDPPGQGVNEQYF
TRBJ1-1 TRBV6-4 . . TGTGCCAGCAGGGCGGGGGCTACCACTGAAGCTTTCTTT CASRAGATTEAFF
TRBJ2-6 TRBV6-2/TRBV6-3 few TRBD1 TGTGCCAGCAGCCTCCGGGACAGGGAGCTCTCTGGGGCCAACGTCCTGACTTTC CASSLRDRELSGANVLTF
TRBJ2-3 TRBV29-1 few . TGCAGCGTTGTCGGGGCGTCCCCTAGCACAGATACGCAGTATTTT CSVVGASPSTDTQYF
TRBJ1-2 TRBV5-6 . . TGTGCCAGCAGCTACGGGGAGGGACTATATGGCTACACCTTC CASSYGEGLYGYTF
TRBJ2-3 TRBV29-1 . . TGCAGCGGGGCGCTTCACTCCACAGATACGCAGTATTTT CSGALHSTDTQYF
TRBJ1-4 TRBV15 few . TGTGCCACCAGGGATGATGGGGAAAAACTGTTTTTT CATRDDGEKLFF